The 20 T cell receptor beta chains in this list originate from one sample, sequenced in a study of blood T cell repertoires in COVID-19. The table came from immunoSEQ multiplex PCR; TCRdb's copy has only in-frame clones and leaves some out. The sample includes 250,000 to 350,000 clones, 80% to 90% of them seen just once. The sample consisted of PBMCs or T cells enriched from blood (not recorded which). The receptors derive from a woman in her twenties or thirties who had recovered from COVID-19.

This clone was seen more than once but under ten times. The rearrangement uses TRBV23-1 and TRBJ1-5, with TRBD1 matching 12 bases. TRBV23-1 falls under the ORF class, with uncertain function. Trimming took 10 bases from V and 0 from J; bases not matched to a gene: 10. This CDR3 comprises 17 residues. CDR3 loop: CANPRDRGLASNQPQHF. DNA for the CDR3: TGCGCCAACCCCCGGGACAGGGGGCTAGCTAGCAATCAGCCCCAGCATTTT.

The chain couples TRBV11-2 to TRBJ2-1, with D possibly TRBD1 on 6 matching bases. This CDR3 is built from 16 residues. V was clipped by 6 bases and J by 0 bases, with 15 bases between them. Germline V lookup: CDR1 SGHAT, CDR2 FQNNGV. The CDR3 here is CASSFPQGYSYNEQFF. The CDR3 bases are TGTGCCAGCAGTTTCCCGCAGGGGTACTCCTACAATGAGCAGTTCTTC.

The genes are TRBV27 and TRBJ2-1, with 7 bases aligning to TRBD2. V was pared by 4 bases and J by 6 bases, with 9 bases of the junction left unmatched. CDR1 is MNHEY, CDR2 SMNVEV, per germline (reference sequence). This CDR3 has 15 residues. CDR3 residues: CASSSWEGPSNEQFF. The CDR3 nucleotides are TGTGCCAGCAGTTCGTGGGAGGGTCCCTCCAATGAGCAGTTCTTC.

CDR3 in amino acids: CASSLDPGAYNEQFF. For the CDR3, the DNA is TGCGCCAGCAGCTTGGACCCGGGAGCCTACAATGAGCAGTTCTTC. The chain uses TRBV5-1 and TRBJ2-1, with TRBD2 as a possible D gene (6 bases). The CDR3 is 15 amino acids. V shed 0 bases and J shed 2 bases, with 9 bases lying between them. Germline CDR1 and CDR2: SGHRS and YFSETQ. The variable domain in full, completed from reference TRBV5-1 and TRBJ2-1, reads KAGVTQTPRYLIKTRGQQVTLSCSPISGHRSVSWYQQTPGQGLQFLFEYFSETQRNKGNFPGRFSGRQFSNSRSEMNVSTLELGDSALYLCASSLDPGAYNEQFFGPGTRLTVL.

The rearrangement joins TRBV5-6 to TRBJ1-2; perhaps TRBD1 as D (5 bases). This CDR3 has 14 amino acids. CDR1 and CDR2 from the germline V gene are SGHDT and YYEEEE. Trimming stripped 2 bases from V and 4 bases from J, with 12 bases between. The CDR3 sequence is CASSLNQGGYGYTF. The CDR3, as DNA: TGTGCCAGCAGCTTAAACCAGGGCGGCTATGGCTACACCTTC.

J is TRBJ1-2 and V is TRBV6-2 or TRBV6-3; weak D call: TRBD1 (5 bases). V was pared by 5 bases and J by 4 bases, with 14 bases between. Germline V gene lookup returns CDR1 MNHEY and CDR2 SVGEGT. There are 14 residues in the CDR3. Here the CDR3 DNA reads TGTGCCAGCAGTCTGACAGAGGAGGGCTATGGCTACACCTTC. Translated: CASSLTEEGYGYTF.

About this clone: This sample includes further DNA sequences coding for the same CDR3. The gene calls are TRBV27 and TRBJ2-5; 7 nucleotides line up with TRBD1. V lost 6 bases to trimming and J lost 4 bases; unmatched junction nucleotides: 8. CDR3 size: 14 residues. CDR1 is MNHEY and CDR2 is SMNVEV in the germline V gene (reference sequence). The CDR3 nucleotides read TGTGCCAGCAGAAAGACAGGGTCCGGAGAGACCCAGTACTTC. It yields the protein CASRKTGSGETQYF.

CDR3 bases: TGTGCCACCGTCCACCTAGATGAGCAGTTCTTC. It encodes CATVHLDEQFF. The chain is built from TRBV24-1 and TRBJ2-1; unclear D gene. Germline V lookup: CDR1 KGHDR, CDR2 SFDVKD. The CDR3 loop spans 11 amino acids. The ends were cut back, 9 bases at V and 8 bases at J, with 10 bases in the middle.

The genes are TRBV6-2 or TRBV6-3 and TRBJ2-1, with TRBD2 identical over 10 bases. Germline CDR1 is MNHEY and CDR2 is SVGEGT. The CDR3 contains 16 residues. V gave up 5 bases and J gave up 4 bases; unmatched junction bases: 8. CDR3 amino acids: CASSKAGGPSYNEQFF. The CDR3 DNA follows: TGTGCCAGCAGTAAAGCGGGAGGGCCCTCTTACAATGAGCAGTTCTTC.

V is TRBV7-2 and J is TRBJ1-5; 9 nucleotides line up with TRBD1. J was trimmed by 4 bases and V by 5 bases; bases with no gene match: 9. The CDR3 length is 16 residues. Per germline, CDR1 SGHTA and CDR2 FQGNSA. The CDR3: CASSLGTGIGNQPQHF. In nucleotides, the CDR3 is TGTGCCAGCAGCCTCGGGACAGGGATTGGGAATCAGCCCCAGCATTTT.

V usage is TRBV2 and J usage is TRBJ1-4; D remains unclear. The CDR3 is 16 residues long. Germline CDR1 and CDR2: SNHLY and FYNNEI. Trimming took off 7 bases at V and 0 bases at J, with 15 bases between the two ends. CDR3 region: CASTPRRVATNEKLFF. CDR3 nucleotides: TGTGCCAGCACACCCCGGAGGGTGGCAACTAATGAAAAACTGTTTTTT.

The chain uses TRBV6-5 and TRBJ1-1, with D perhaps matching TRBD1 (5 bases). The ends were cut back, 0 bases at V and 0 bases at J, with 11 bases in the middle. From germline, CDR1 is MNHEY and CDR2 SVGAGI. The CDR3 length is 16 residues. CDR3 protein: CASSYSFGALNTEAFF. CDR3 in DNA: TGTGCCAGCAGTTACTCGTTTGGGGCTCTGAACACTGAAGCTTTCTTT.

The chain has TRBV19 and TRBJ1-2; D unclear. Trimming took off 1 base at V and 2 bases at J, with 11 bases between the two ends. Per the germline V gene, CDR1 is LNHDA and CDR2 is SQIVND (reference sequence). This CDR3 comprises 15 residues. The CDR3 DNA reads as TGTGCCAGTAGTATAGCACCGGACTTAAACTATGGCTACACCTTC. It yields the protein CASSIAPDLNYGYTF.

The chain combines TRBV28 with TRBJ1-6; D gene ambiguous. V was clipped by 2 bases and J by 16 bases, with 12 bases between them. The CDR3 runs 12 residues. Germline CDR1 reads MDHEN; CDR2 reads SYDVKM. CDR3 loop: CASSLNQARLHF. The CDR3 region has the DNA TGTGCCAGCAGTTTAAACCAGGCCCGACTCCACTTT.

The CDR3 nucleotides read TGTGCCAGCAGTGAACACAGCCTATATGGCTACACCTTC. Its translation: CASSEHSLYGYTF. The V and J genes are TRBV2 and TRBJ1-2; D uncertain. In germline, CDR1 is SNHLY, CDR2 FYNNEI. Trimming removed 2 bases from V and 5 bases from J, with 9 bases in between. This CDR3 is 13 amino acids long.

The chain recombines TRBV3-1 (or the pseudogene TRBV3-2) with TRBJ1-1, with D perhaps matching TRBD1 (6 bases). The ends were cut back, 0 bases at V and 7 bases at J, with 12 bases in the middle. Germline V gene lookup returns CDR1 LGHDT and CDR2 YNNKEL (reference sequence). The CDR3 is 14 amino acids. CDR3 amino acids: CASSQDLGHFEAFF. The CDR3 DNA sequence: TGTGCCAGCAGCCAAGATCTGGGACACTTTGAAGCTTTCTTT.

This chain connects TRBV7-2 to TRBJ1-5; 7 positions match TRBD1. The CDR3 spans 15 residues. Unmatched junction bases numbered 8, after V lost 4 bases and J lost 5 bases. Germline CDR1 reads SGHTA; CDR2 reads FQGNSA. CDR3 amino acids: CASSSQTGSYQPQHF. In DNA, the CDR3 is TGTGCCAGCAGCTCACAGACAGGGAGTTATCAGCCCCAGCATTTT.

This sequence joins TRBV2 and TRBJ2-3; D unclear. This CDR3 is built from 13 residues. Germline-derived CDR1 and CDR2 are SNHLY and FYNNEI. V lost 7 bases, J lost 4 bases, and 12 bases lay in between. The CDR3, as DNA: TGTGCCAGCACACGGGTAGCCGCAGATACGCAGTATTTT. Translating gives CASTRVAADTQYF.

This clone was observed a single time. J is TRBJ1-3 and V is TRBV7-9; tentatively, D is TRBD1 (6 bases). Germline assignment: CDR1 SEHNR and CDR2 FQNEAQ (reference sequence). The CDR3 consists of 18 residues. With 3 bases removed from V and 0 bases from J, the gap between germline ends came to 18 bases. CDR3 sequence reads: CASSFGQPLINSGNTIYF. The CDR3 region has the DNA TGTGCCAGCAGCTTCGGACAGCCGCTTATCAACTCTGGAAACACCATATATTTT.

The chain combines TRBV7-9 with TRBJ2-1, with TRBD1 identical over 7 bases. The CDR3 contains 16 residues. The germline gives CDR1 SEHNR, CDR2 FQNEAQ (reference sequence). The junction had 9 bases not matched to a gene; V was cut back by 1 base and J by 6 bases. In DNA, the CDR3 is TGTGCCAGCAGCTTAGTAGACAGGGTGGTAGGCAATGAGCAGTTCTTC. This translates into CASSLVDRVVGNEQFF.